These T cell receptor beta chains were read from a single sample in a study of cytomegalovirus exposure and HLA in healthy donors. Here immunoSEQ multiplex PCR was the method, and the copy in TCRdb shows in-frame clones only, minus some. The data include 100,000 to 150,000 clones; the top ten clones carry about 2.5%. The sample taken for sequencing was PBMCs. These receptors were collected from a young man in good health and CMV-seronegative. CDR3s include the opening cysteine and the closing phenylalanine or tryptophan. A D gene is named only where the DNA matches it firmly.

j_call d_call v_call cdr3_aa cdr3_nt
TRBJ2-7 - TRBV2 CASNSGGSPGKEQYF TGTGCCAGCAATTCAGGGGGGTCGCCCGGAAAAGAGCAGTACTTC
TRBJ2-2 TRBD1 TRBV18 CASSPRQGARTGELFF TGTGCCAGCTCACCCCGACAGGGGGCGCGCACCGGGGAGCTGTTTTTT
TRBJ1-2 TRBD1 TRBV25-1 CASSHRDRRYTF TGTGCCAGCAGTCACCGGGACAGGCGCTACACCTTC
TRBJ1-1 - TRBV5-1 CASSWGNRRQNTEAFF TGCGCCAGCAGCTGGGGAAACAGGAGACAGAACACTGAAGCTTTCTTT
TRBJ1-1 - TRBV30 CAWSVLGGTEAFF TGTGCCTGGAGTGTACTGGGGGGGACTGAAGCTTTCTTT
TRBJ2-7 TRBD1 TRBV6-5 CASRQGQGLTYEQYF TGTGCCAGCAGGCAAGGACAGGGGCTCACCTACGAGCAGTACTTC
TRBJ1-1 TRBD1 TRBV29-1 CSVEVRGRVTEAFF TGCAGCGTTGAGGTCAGGGGGCGCGTCACTGAAGCTTTCTTT
TRBJ1-1 - TRBV28 CASSNREYEAFF TGTGCCAGTTCGAACAGAGAATATGAAGCTTTCTTT
TRBJ2-1 TRBD2 TRBV5-1 CASSAKTSGINEQFF TGCGCCAGCAGTGCTAAGACTAGCGGGATCAATGAGCAGTTCTTC
TRBJ2-7 TRBD2 TRBV5-1 CASSLFSGLAGGFFNEQYF TGCGCCAGCAGCTTGTTCTCAGGGCTAGCGGGAGGATTTTTCAACGAGCAGTACTTC
TRBJ2-7 - TRBV29-1 CSVEGGLTGMSREQYF TGCAGCGTTGAAGGGGGGTTGACAGGCATGAGCCGCGAGCAGTACTTC
TRBJ2-5 TRBD1 TRBV2 CAGRDRQETQYF TGTGCCGGAAGGGACAGACAAGAGACCCAGTACTTC
TRBJ1-2 - TRBV2 CASRQTQGSNYGYTF TGTGCCAGCAGACAAACACAGGGTTCAAACTATGGCTACACCTTC
TRBJ2-2 TRBD1 TRBV10-1 CASRDRDTGELFF TGCGCCAGCAGGGACAGGGACACCGGGGAGCTGTTTTTT
TRBJ2-7 TRBD2 TRBV19 CASKGTSGSSSEQYF TGTGCCAGTAAAGGGACTAGCGGGAGCTCGTCCGAGCAGTACTTC
TRBJ2-1 TRBD1 TRBV18 CASSPFLPRDRGSGNEQFF TGTGCCAGCTCACCATTTCTACCCCGGGACAGGGGGTCGGGAAATGAGCAGTTCTTC
TRBJ2-3 - TRBV7-2 CASSLAVGGPGDTQYF TGTGCCAGCAGCTTAGCGGTCGGCGGCCCTGGAGATACGCAGTATTTT
TRBJ2-7 - TRBV5-1 CASSFSSSYEQYF TGCGCCAGCAGCTTCTCTAGCTCCTACGAGCAGTACTTC
TRBJ2-2 - TRBV30 CAWSVRRVDTGELFF TGTGCCTGGAGTGTACGCAGGGTCGACACCGGGGAGCTGTTTTTT
TRBJ2-2 - TRBV10-1 CGRRAFSGELFF TGCGGACGGAGGGCCTTTTCTGGGGAGCTGTTTTTT
TRBJ2-1 - TRBV27 CASAAGSSYNEQFF TGTGCCAGCGCGGCGGGTAGCTCCTACAATGAGCAGTTCTTC
TRBJ2-5 TRBD1 TRBV27 CASSPSRGRETQYF TGTGCCAGCAGCCCATCTAGGGGGCGAGAGACCCAGTACTTC
TRBJ2-1 TRBD2 TRBV14 CASSQDRGREGYNEQFF TGTGCCAGCAGCCAAGATCGGGGGCGGGAGGGGTACAATGAGCAGTTCTTC
TRBJ1-1 - TRBV11-1 CASSTTGVEAFF TGTGCCAGCAGCACAACAGGTGTCGAAGCTTTCTTT
TRBJ2-7 TRBD1 TRBV19 CASSRGTSQQYF TGTGCCAGTAGCAGGGGGACATCACAGCAGTACTTC
TRBJ2-3 - TRBV9 CASSTSTADTQYF TGTGCCAGCAGCACCTCAACGGCAGATACGCAGTATTTT
TRBJ2-5 TRBD2 TRBV19 CASSITGTSGLETQYF TGTGCCAGTAGTATAACCGGGACTAGCGGACTGGAGACCCAGTACTTC
TRBJ1-3 TRBD1 TRBV7-9 CASSPNRGSGNTIYF TGTGCCAGCAGCCCAAACAGGGGCTCTGGAAACACCATATATTTT
TRBJ1-6 - TRBV5-1 CASSPDGNNSPLHF TGCGCCAGCAGCCCGGACGGGAATAATTCACCCCTCCACTTT
TRBJ1-1 - TRBV7-9 CASSLGLGLYTEAFF TGTGCCAGCAGCTTAGGCCTAGGTTTATACACTGAAGCTTTCTTT
TRBJ1-2 - TRBV28 CASSLSPTGRYGYTF TGTGCCAGCAGTTTATCCCCGACAGGTCGCTATGGCTACACCTTC
TRBJ2-5 - TRBV29-1 CSVELNESQETQYF TGCAGCGTTGAATTGAATGAGAGCCAAGAGACCCAGTACTTC
TRBJ2-7 - TRBV6-5 CASSSSGGYEQYF TGTGCCAGCAGTTCATCAGGGGGGTACGAGCAGTACTTC
TRBJ2-1 TRBD2 TRBV18 CASSPPSLAGEKFF TGTGCCAGCTCACCACCAAGCCTAGCGGGTGAAAAGTTCTTC
TRBJ2-5 - TRBV4-1 CASRQTSSSRRETQYF TGCGCCAGCAGGCAAACATCCTCTAGCCGGAGAGAGACCCAGTACTTC
TRBJ2-5 - TRBV7-9 CASNPTEQETQYF TGTGCCAGCAATCCGACAGAACAAGAGACCCAGTACTTC
TRBJ1-2 - TRBV20-1 CSAHKAGGYTF TGCAGTGCTCACAAGGCGGGTGGCTACACCTTC
TRBJ2-5 - TRBV21-1 CASSKGDRAVETQYF TGTGCCAGCAGCAAGGGCGACAGGGCGGTGGAGACCCAGTACTTC
TRBJ2-7 - TRBV6-1 CASSEVHGSPYEQYF TGTGCCAGCAGTGAGGTCCACGGTAGCCCCTACGAGCAGTACTTC
TRBJ2-1 TRBD2 TRBV30 CAWSVLGGGLSEQFF TGTGCCTGGAGTGTACTCGGGGGAGGGCTTTCTGAGCAGTTCTTC
TRBJ1-2 - TRBV29-1 CSVEDPRGENYGYTF TGCAGCGTTGAAGACCCCAGGGGTGAAAACTATGGCTACACCTTC
TRBJ1-1 TRBD1 TRBV6-1 CASSAYRDRDTEAFF TGTGCCAGCAGTGCTTACCGGGACAGGGACACTGAAGCTTTCTTT
TRBJ1-1 - TRBV29-1 CSVETRGVAEAFF TGCAGCGTTGAGACCCGCGGGGTCGCTGAGGCTTTCTTT
TRBJ2-7 - TRBV29-1 CSVGGGEDEQYF TGCAGCGTTGGAGGGGGTGAAGACGAGCAGTACTTC
TRBJ2-7 - TRBV30 CAWDGGHSSYEQYF TGTGCCTGGGACGGGGGGCATTCGTCCTACGAGCAGTACTTC
TRBJ2-7 TRBD2 TRBV2 CASSEAGDSEQYF TGTGCCAGCAGTGAGGCGGGAGACAGCGAGCAGTACTTC
TRBJ1-4 - TRBV25-1 CASSDGRVGEKLFF TGTGCCAGCAGTGACGGCAGGGTCGGTGAAAAACTGTTTTTT
TRBJ1-2 - TRBV7-9 CASSLDKTNYGYTF TGTGCCAGCAGCTTAGACAAAACTAACTATGGCTACACCTTC